This TCR beta chain was obtained from a study of cytomegalovirus exposure and HLA in healthy donors. Study-wide results and caveats: Follow-up analysis seemed to connect common viral pathogens with several of the most significant clusters identified.

This clone came up a few times. Its antigen is unknown. Use of 60 Vbeta and 13 Jbeta primers characterized the PCR. Per the original methods: Unique TCR beta chains numbered 80 million to 95 million in a later analysis, with roughly 11 million shared. Assay used: immunoSEQ multiplex PCR; TCRdb lists only in-frame clones, some missing. The D gene and trimming were derived from the DNA, and the V and J assignments and clone size from that table. Of some 130,000 clones listed, around 10% are singletons. The germline CDR1 and CDR2 sequences are GTSNPN and SVGIG (reference sequence). This CDR3 contains 14 residues. V was clipped by 3 bases and J by 5 bases; unmatched bases: 5.

This chain uses TRBV30 with TRBJ1-1; 11 bases agree with TRBD1. The TCR sequence derives from a man aged 50 to 60 in good health and CMV-seronegative. Material: PBMCs. CDR3 in DNA: TGTGCCTGGAGAATGGACAGGGGGCTTACTGAAGCTTTCTTT. Protein: CAWRMDRGLTEAFF.